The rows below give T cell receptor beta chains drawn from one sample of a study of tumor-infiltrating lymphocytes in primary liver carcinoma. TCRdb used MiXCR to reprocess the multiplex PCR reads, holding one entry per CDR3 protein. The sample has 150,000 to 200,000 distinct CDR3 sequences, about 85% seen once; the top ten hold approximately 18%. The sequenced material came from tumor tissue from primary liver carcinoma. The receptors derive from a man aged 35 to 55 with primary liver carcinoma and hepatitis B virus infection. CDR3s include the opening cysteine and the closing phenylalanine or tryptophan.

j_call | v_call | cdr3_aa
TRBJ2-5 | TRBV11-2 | CVSNLTSNQETQYF
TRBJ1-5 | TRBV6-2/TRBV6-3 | CANSSRPSNQPQHF
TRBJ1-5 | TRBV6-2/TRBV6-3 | CASSSGDTPRGQPQHF
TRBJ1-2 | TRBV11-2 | CTSGLGPSDYTF
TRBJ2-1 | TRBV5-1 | CANSLNVNEQFF
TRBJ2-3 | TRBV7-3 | CASISLGREGDTQYF
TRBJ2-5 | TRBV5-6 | CASSPKEMGRETQYF
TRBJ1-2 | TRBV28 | CASNELQGHGNYSYTF
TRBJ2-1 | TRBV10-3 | CAIKETSGSIEQFF
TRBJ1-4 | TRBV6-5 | CASSYSGGTGGKIEKLFF
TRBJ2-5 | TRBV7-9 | CASSPRGRDKETQYF
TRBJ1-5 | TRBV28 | CVSTRHCFNQPQHF
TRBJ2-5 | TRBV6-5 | CASSSGKSEIPQETQYF
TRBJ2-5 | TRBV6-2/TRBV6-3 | CARSYSTSGSEAQYF
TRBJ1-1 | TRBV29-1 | CTVGPGWAMNTEALF
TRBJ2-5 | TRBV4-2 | CASSQGLRSGMALETQYF
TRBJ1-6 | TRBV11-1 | CASSRGRGPPHHF
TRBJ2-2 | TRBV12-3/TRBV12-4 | CANSSDYTGELFF
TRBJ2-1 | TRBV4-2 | CASNHAGRQGNNEQFF
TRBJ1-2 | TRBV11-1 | CVSSLSLPDYGYTF
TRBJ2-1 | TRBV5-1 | CASSLTRINEQLF
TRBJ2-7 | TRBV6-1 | CASRRPGRVHYEQYF
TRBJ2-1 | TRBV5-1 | CTSSLLQAEQFF
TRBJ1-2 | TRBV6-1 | CASSPQGTSDYTF
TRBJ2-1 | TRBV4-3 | CTSSLDRGGNEQFF
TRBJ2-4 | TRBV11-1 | CASSFPGASGNKNSQYF
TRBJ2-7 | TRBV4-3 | CAGSQDLSYEQYF
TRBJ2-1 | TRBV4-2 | CASSRGTGSGVNEQFF
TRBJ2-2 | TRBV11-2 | CASIITATWNVGTGKLFF
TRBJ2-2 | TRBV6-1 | CTSRSGRADGGVLFF
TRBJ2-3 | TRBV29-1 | CSVRGLAGGRADTQYF
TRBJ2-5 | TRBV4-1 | CASSPEDKEYETQYF
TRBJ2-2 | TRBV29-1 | CSVGSSDANSGELFF
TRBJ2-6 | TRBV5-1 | CASSLDLATGAKVLTF
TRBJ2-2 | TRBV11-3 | CASSLKANTGELIF
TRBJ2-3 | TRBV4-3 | CATSPGTDTQYF
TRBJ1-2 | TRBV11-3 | CASSPTGQSSSRFGYTF
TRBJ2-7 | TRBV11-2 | CASISNRNSCEQYF
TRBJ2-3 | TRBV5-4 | CASNLPYTDTWYF
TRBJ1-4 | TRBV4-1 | CASSQGAGGPNEKLFF
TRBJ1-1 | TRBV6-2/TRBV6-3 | CARNSAGPAFF
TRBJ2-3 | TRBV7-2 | CASSTRLAGGTDTQYF
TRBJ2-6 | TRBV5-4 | CASTGDRVASRANVLTF
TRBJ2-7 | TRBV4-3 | CASSQEPGDEQYF
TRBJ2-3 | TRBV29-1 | CSVEGAPGIRDTQNF
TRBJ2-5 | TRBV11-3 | CANSLGTGERETQYF
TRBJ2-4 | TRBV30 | CAVEGSVAKNNQYF
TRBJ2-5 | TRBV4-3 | CASSLAYEETQYF
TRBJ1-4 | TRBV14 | CASSRGTGEKLFF
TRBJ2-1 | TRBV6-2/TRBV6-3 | CASRTSGRTEHIF
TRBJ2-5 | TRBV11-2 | CASTQAGGEETQYF
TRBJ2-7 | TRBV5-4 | CASSSGTGTRGEQYF
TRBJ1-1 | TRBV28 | CAIVPEMNTEAFF
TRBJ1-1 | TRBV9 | CASSLGRGRGVNTEAFF